One sample yielded the 25 T cell receptor beta chains listed below, sequenced in a study of blood T cell repertoires in COVID-19 (TCRdb year 2020). The protocol used for the library was the immunoSEQ multiplex PCR assay. TCRdb carries this immuneACCESS record with in-frame sequences only. Its versions omit some clonotypes, under half of them owing to an unresolved V gene in the studies checked, with the rest unexplained. The sample table records approximately 270,000 clones; almost 90% of these occur just once. Of the sample, around 1.5% falls within the top ten clones. The sequenced sample consisted of peripheral blood. Receptor source: a man older than 75 with acute or convalescent COVID-19.

For this clone: The junction does not match germline at one end; this may be a read error. The gene calls are TRBV6-1 and TRBJ2-1; D uncertain. Germline V gives CDR1 MNHNS, CDR2 SASEGT. The CDR3 extends over 13 amino acids. The CDR3 nucleotides are TGTGCCAGCAATGAATACGGTGCCGATGAGCAGTTCTTC. Translating it yields CASNEYGADEQFF.

The chain employs TRBV11-1 and TRBJ2-7; D is possibly TRBD1 (5 bases). This CDR3 is built from 14 residues. CDR1 SGHAT and CDR2 FQDESV come from the germline V gene (reference sequence). Trimming took 5 bases from V and 3 from J, leaving 14 bases between them. CDR3 sequence: CASSPDRTRYEQYF. The CDR3, as DNA: TGTGCCAGCAGCCCCGACAGAACCCGCTACGAGCAGTACTTC. The full variable domain, in which reference TRBV11-1 and TRBJ2-7 provide the parts outside the CDR3, is EAEVAQSPRYKITEKSQAVAFWCDPISGHATLYWYRQILGQGPELLVQFQDESVVDDSQLPKDRFSAERLKGVDSTLKIQPAELGDSAMYLCASSPDRTRYEQYFGPGTRLTVT.

The gene calls are TRBV5-1 and TRBJ1-5; D uncertain. CDR3 length: 14 residues. V lost 0 bases to trimming and J lost 1 base, with 5 bases between them. The V gene's germline CDR1 is SGHRS and CDR2 YFSETQ. CDR3 nucleotide sequence: TGCGCCAGCAGCTTGGACGCGAGCAATCAGCCCCAGCATTTT. It specifies CASSLDASNQPQHF.

In its sample, this clone was seen once. The chain is built from TRBV28 and TRBJ2-6; 7 positions agree with TRBD1. Germline loops: CDR1 MDHEN, CDR2 SYDVKM. The CDR3 loop spans 15 amino acids. Losses at the gene ends were 6 bases for V and 4 bases for J; bases not matched to a gene: 6. The CDR3 loop is CASSPRGPGANVLTF. The CDR3 nucleotides are TGTGCCAGCAGCCCGAGGGGGCCGGGGGCCAACGTCCTGACTTTC.

This clone appeared once. The rearrangement joins TRBV2 to TRBJ1-4, with TRBD1 matching over 8 bases. In germline, CDR1 is SNHLY, CDR2 FYNNEI. Germline trimming cut 4 bases from V and 10 bases from J; bases unmatched to any gene: 8. The CDR3 extends over 14 amino acids. The CDR3 DNA sequence: TGTGCCAGCAGTGGGGCAGGGGGCTTGGTAAAACTGTTTTTT. This sequence encodes CASSGAGGLVKLFF.

J is TRBJ2-7 and V is TRBV5-1; the match to TRBD2 covers 11 bases. The CDR3 is 16 amino acids. CDR1 SGHRS and CDR2 YFSETQ come from the germline V gene. J gave up 7 bases and V 2 bases, and 11 bases lay outside the gene matches. CDR3 sequence reads: CASSFTSGGTVGEQYF. CDR3 sequence (DNA): TGCGCCAGCAGCTTTACTAGCGGGGGAACTGTAGGGGAGCAGTACTTC. Using reference TRBV5-1 and TRBJ2-7 for the parts outside the CDR3, the full variable domain is KAGVTQTPRYLIKTRGQQVTLSCSPISGHRSVSWYQQTPGQGLQFLFEYFSETQRNKGNFPGRFSGRQFSNSRSEMNVSTLELGDSALYLCASSFTSGGTVGEQYFGPGTRLTVT.

This chain joins TRBV2 and TRBJ1-2, with 10 positions matching TRBD1. The CDR3 is made up of 14 amino acids. Germline CDR1 is SNHLY and CDR2 is FYNNEI. The V gene end was trimmed by 6 bases and the J gene end by 5 bases; junction bases not matched to a gene: 6. CDR3 nucleotides: TGTGCCAGCAGACCGGGACAGGGGACGTATGGCTACACCTTC. Encoded protein: CASRPGQGTYGYTF.

The chain joins TRBV28 to TRBJ2-7, with D possibly matching TRBD2 (6 bases). This CDR3 comprises 14 residues. CDR1 MDHEN and CDR2 SYDVKM come from the germline V gene. V lost 5 bases and J lost 0, with 11 bases in between. CDR3 DNA: TGTGCCAGCAGTAGAGCGGGCCTCTCCTACGAGCAGTACTTC. This sequence encodes CASSRAGLSYEQYF.

The CDR3 DNA reads as TGTGCCAGCAGTGACCAGACTAGCTCCGATACGCAGTATTTT. This codes for CASSDQTSSDTQYF. The chain joins TRBV6-4 to TRBJ2-3; 7 bases align to TRBD2. Looked up from germline, CDR1 is MRHNA and CDR2 is SNTAGT. Unmatched junction bases numbered 5, after V lost 2 bases and J lost 6 bases. The CDR3 loop spans 14 amino acids.

The V and J genes are TRBV2 and TRBJ1-1; 12 bases fit TRBD1. There are 15 residues in the CDR3. V shed 5 bases and J 6 bases; nucleotides not matched to a gene: 7. Germline assignment: CDR1 SNHLY and CDR2 FYNNEI. DNA of the CDR3: TGTGCCAGCAGTAGAGGGACAGGGGGCAGGGCTGAAGCTTTCTTT. Translated, it gives CASSRGTGGRAEAFF.

The rearrangement uses TRBV5-1 and TRBJ1-5, with a weak D call TRBD1 (5 bases). The CDR3 runs 13 residues. CDR1 SGHRS and CDR2 YFSETQ come from the germline V gene. V lost 2 bases and J lost 5, with 8 bases in between. CDR3 nucleotide sequence: TGCGCCAGCAGCTTTGGGGGGGATCAGCCCCAGCATTTT. Protein product: CASSFGGDQPQHF.

V gene TRBV5-1 combines with J gene TRBJ2-5; 11 bases fit TRBD2. Per the germline V gene, CDR1 is SGHRS and CDR2 is YFSETQ. V was clipped by 1 base and J by 5 bases; unmatched bases: 4. The CDR3 runs to 15 residues. The CDR3 coding sequence is TGCGCCAGCAGCTTGCTTAGCGGGAGGGGCGAGACCCAGTACTTC. Protein product: CASSLLSGRGETQYF.

The V and J genes are TRBV19 and TRBJ2-3, with 7 positions matching TRBD2. The junction had 5 bases not matched to a gene; V was cut back by 6 bases and J by 2 bases. This CDR3 is built from 14 residues. Germline V gives CDR1 LNHDA, CDR2 SQIVND (reference sequence). CDR3 in DNA: TGTGCCAGTAGCTGGGACTATTTCACAGATACGCAGTATTTT. Its protein product is CASSWDYFTDTQYF.

The chain employs TRBV7-2 and TRBJ1-6, with D unclear. Per the germline V gene, CDR1 is SGHTA and CDR2 is FQGNSA. V lost 1 base and J 8 bases, leaving 12 bases between the germline ends. This CDR3 spans 15 amino acids. For the CDR3, the DNA is TGTGCCAGCAGCTTAGGTCGTCGGGAGGATTCACCCCTCCACTTT. It encodes CASSLGRREDSPLHF.

The V call is TRBV4-2, the J call TRBJ2-3, with 7 bases that match TRBD1. CDR3 length equals 16 residues. Looked up from germline, CDR1 is LGHNA and CDR2 is YNFKEQ. With V trimmed by 5 bases and J by 2 bases, 10 bases remained unmatched. The CDR3 sequence: CASSVTGASDTDTQYF. In DNA form, the CDR3 reads TGTGCCAGCAGCGTTACAGGGGCCTCGGACACAGATACGCAGTATTTT.

The chain carries TRBV5-6 and TRBJ1-6; 7 nucleotides line up with TRBD1. J gave up 7 bases and V 4 bases, and 8 bases lay outside the gene matches. This CDR3 is 15 amino acids long. Germline values: CDR1 SGHDT, CDR2 YYEEEE. This CDR3 reads CASSIKTGYNSPLHF. The CDR3 region has the DNA TGTGCCAGCAGCATTAAGACAGGGTACAATTCACCCCTCCACTTT. Supplemented by reference TRBV5-6 and TRBJ1-6, the full variable domain reads DAGVTQSPTHLIKTRGQQVTLRCSPKSGHDTVSWYQQALGQGPQFIFQYYEEEERQRGNFPDRFSGHQFPNYSSELNVNALLLGDSALYLCASSIKTGYNSPLHFGNGTRLTVT.

V usage is TRBV4-2 and J usage is TRBJ1-2, with a tentative D call TRBD1 (6 bases). The CDR3 has 15 amino acids. CDR1 and CDR2 (germline): LGHNA, YNFKEQ. Between the trimmed V and J ends, which lost 5 bases and 4 bases, there was a span of 17 bases. The CDR3 sequence: CASSSRDTTGYGYTF. The CDR3 region has the DNA TGTGCCAGCAGCAGCCGGGACACCACTGGCTATGGCTACACCTTC.

This chain connects TRBV5-4 to TRBJ1-2; TRBD1 aligns across 7 bases. Germline assignment: CDR1 SGHNT and CDR2 YYREEE (reference sequence). The CDR3 runs 14 residues. Trimming removed 0 bases from V and 9 bases from J; junction bases left unmatched: 8. DNA of the CDR3: TGTGCCAGCAGCTTGGTACAGGGGCCAGGGAGCTACACCTTC. This codes for CASSLVQGPGSYTF.

Worth noting for this clone: Other nucleotide sequences in the sample specify the same CDR3. The J gene is TRBJ2-1, the V gene TRBV6-5; D gene uncertain. Trimming left V 2 bases short and J 0 bases short, with 8 bases between. The CDR3 totals 15 residues. The germline CDR1 and CDR2 sequences are MNHEY and SVGAGI. Written as DNA, the CDR3 is TGTGCCAGCAGTTACGGCGGCAGCTCCTACAATGAGCAGTTCTTC. It codes for CASSYGGSSYNEQFF.

The chain carries TRBV4-2 and TRBJ2-3; a weak D match, TRBD2 (5 bases). Trimming took off 8 bases at V and 3 bases at J, with 15 bases between the two ends. This CDR3 has 14 amino acids. Per the germline V gene, CDR1 is LGHNA and CDR2 is YNFKEQ. CDR3 amino acids: CASRKTGMTDTQYF. CDR3 in DNA: TGTGCCAGCCGAAAAACGGGGATGACAGATACGCAGTATTTT.

The chain employs TRBV6-2 or TRBV6-3 and TRBJ2-1; maybe TRBD2 (6 bases). CDR3 size: 14 residues. Germline V gene data show CDR1 as MNHEY and CDR2 as SVGEGT. Trimming removed 5 bases at V and 4 bases at J, with 12 bases between. The CDR3 here is CASSPAGSYNEQFF. CDR3 DNA sequence: TGTGCCAGCAGTCCCGCGGGGAGTTACAATGAGCAGTTCTTC.

The gene calls are TRBV6-5 and TRBJ1-2, with D tentatively TRBD1 (5 bases). This CDR3 has 13 residues. The germline CDR1 and CDR2 sequences are MNHEY and SVGAGI. V lost 5 bases to trimming and J lost 1 base, with 8 bases between them. The CDR3 spells CASSMTDNYGYTF. CDR3 bases: TGTGCCAGCAGTATGACAGATAACTATGGCTACACCTTC.

CDR3 bases: TGCGCCAGCAGCCAAGAGCATATGCGTGGCGGGAGTTACGAGCAGTACTTC. Translation gives CASSQEHMRGGSYEQYF. The chain recombines TRBV4-3 with TRBJ2-7, with 7 bases identical to TRBD2. This CDR3 region has 17 residues. Germline values: CDR1 LGHNA, CDR2 YSLEER. Trimming took 0 bases from V and 4 from J; bases not matched to a gene: 12.

The chain employs TRBV6-2 or TRBV6-3 and TRBJ1-6; D remains unclear. The CDR3 is 16 residues long. Trimming stripped 1 base from V and 7 bases from J, with 14 bases between. Germline CDR1 reads MNHEY; CDR2 reads SVGEGT. This CDR3 reads CASSYLGLAPNSPLHF. CDR3 nucleotide sequence: TGTGCCAGCAGTTACTTAGGATTAGCGCCAAATTCACCCCTCCACTTT.

This clone was detected a few times. The V call is TRBV25-1, the J call TRBJ1-2; 9 bases are shared with TRBD1. Losses at the gene ends were 5 bases for V and 8 bases for J; bases not matched to a gene: 12. Looked up from germline, CDR1 is MGHDK and CDR2 is SYGVNS. The CDR3 runs to 15 residues. The CDR3 DNA sequence: TGTGCCAGCAGTTCCGGGACAGGGCCGTCGAGAGGCTACACCTTC. Residues: CASSSGTGPSRGYTF.